This T cell receptor beta chain was sequenced for a study of T cells in Graves' hyperthyroidism and ophthalmopathy. About the research overall: It was at initial diagnosis, before any treatment, that peripheral blood was collected.

The TCR beta CDR3 regions underwent amplification using RNA transcripts as the source. RT-PCR in the first round (using the HTBI primer set) targeted the TCR CDR3. MiXCR, run by TCRdb on the multiplex PCR reads, gives a single entry per CDR3 protein. The data contain some 270,000 distinct CDR3 sequences, roughly 13% of them seen just once; the ten biggest clones take up roughly 7.7%. The germline V gene has CDR1 SGHDN and CDR2 FVKESK. This CDR3 is built from 19 residues. With 0 bases removed from V and 4 bases from J, the gap between germline ends came to 22 bases. This clonotype has just a few counts.

The chain uses TRBV14 and TRBJ2-1; D may be TRBD2 (5 bases). Sequenced material: blood. The clonotype comes from a woman in her forties with Graves' hyperthyroidism. CDR3: CASSQDLIGSPGWYNEQFF. CDR3 sequence (DNA): TGTGCCAGCAGCCAAGATTTGATAGGCTCCCCGGGGTGGTACAATGAGCAGTTCTTC.